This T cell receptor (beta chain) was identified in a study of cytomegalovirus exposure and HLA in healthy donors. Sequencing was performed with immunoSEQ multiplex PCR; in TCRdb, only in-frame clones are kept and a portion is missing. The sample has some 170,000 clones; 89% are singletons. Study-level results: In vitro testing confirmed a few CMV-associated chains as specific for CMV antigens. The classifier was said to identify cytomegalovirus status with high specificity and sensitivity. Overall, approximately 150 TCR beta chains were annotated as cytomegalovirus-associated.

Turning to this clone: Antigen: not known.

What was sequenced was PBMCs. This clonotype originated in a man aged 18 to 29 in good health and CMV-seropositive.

CDR3 region: CASRDRGYNEQFF. The CDR3 DNA reads TGTGCCAGCCGGGACAGGGGTTACAATGAGCAGTTCTTC. The chain has TRBV19 and TRBJ2-1; 10 bases match TRBD1. CDR3 length: 13 residues. V shed 9 bases, J shed 4 bases, and the junction held 3 bases outside the gene matches. Germline CDR1 LNHDA, CDR2 SQIVND (reference sequence).